The T cell receptor (beta chain) described here comes from a study of T cells in women clearing cervical HPV infection. Study-level information: Case blood drawn at lesion detection; control blood after infection cleared.

Clones were read by immunoSEQ multiplex PCR, and TCRdb kept only the in-frame ones, dropping some. Recorded here are some 20,000 clones; the top ten clones represent approximately 5.2%. The study, taken as a whole, reports: CIN3+ cases had significantly higher TCR richness than controls; evenness did not differ.

CDR1 is SNHLY, CDR2 FYNNEI, per germline. V shed 6 bases and J 4 bases; nucleotides not matched to a gene: 5. The CDR3 runs 15 residues. In the case of this clone: Antigen: not known. Sequencing ends 3 residues short of the CDR3 end; the germline J gene provides the rest.

V usage is TRBV2 and J usage is TRBJ1-5, with 11 bases matching TRBD1. The source material was blood buffy coat. The TCR originated in a woman between 18 and 75 years old with a cervical HPV16 infection that either progressed to CIN3+ or cleared (not recorded which). CDR3 protein: CASRVDRGPNQPQHF. The sequenced part of the CDR3 DNA is TGTGCCAGCAGGGTGGACAGGGGGCCAAATCAGCCC.